The clone carrying this T cell receptor beta chain was observed at least ten times. The antigen is undetermined. The source of the sample is a study of regulatory T cells in long-lasting Graves disease. Study-wide findings and caveats: Having only a small sample size may have limited accuracy. TRBV28, TRBJ1-2 and TRBJ2-5 were favored in persistent disease.

The time point was: persistent/refractory GD, antithyroid drugs over 5 years with positive TRAb. PBMC-extracted RNA yielded the TCR library. American Thyroid Association guidelines defined how Graves' disease was diagnosed. EDTA tubes received around 10 milliliters of drawn peripheral blood. Sequencing libraries for TCR beta were prepared with iRepertoire HTBI primers and Arm-PCR of CDR3 regions. TCRdb ran MiXCR on the multiplex PCR reads and lists one entry per CDR3 protein. Of 450,000 or so distinct CDR3 sequences in the sample, less than 25% were seen once. Germline CDR1 MDHEN, CDR2 SYDVKM. This CDR3 is built from 14 residues. Trimming cost V 5 bases and J 2 bases, with 13 bases left between them.

The chain uses TRBV28 and TRBJ2-7, with D tentatively TRBD2 (5 bases). The receptor's source is a female donor with Graves disease. Source: peripheral blood mononuclear cells (PBMCs), taken when the disease was refractory, from a patient treated with antithyroid drugs. As DNA, the CDR3 is TGTGCCAGCAGTCCCTTAGCGTATACCTACGAGCAGTACTTC. It is translated as CASSPLAYTYEQYF. Full variable domain (remainder filled in from reference TRBV28 and TRBJ2-7): DVKVTQSSRYLVKRTGEKVFLECVQDMDHENMFWYRQDPGLGLRLIYFSYDVKMKEKGDIPEGYSVSREKKERFSLILESASTNQTSMYLCASSPLAYTYEQYFGPGTRLTVT.